This note documents a single T cell receptor (beta chain) sequence. Its antigen is still unknown. The sample holds no much larger clone one base away, and base qualities are not on file. These data originate in a study of blood T cell repertoires in COVID-19 (dated by TCRdb to between 2020 and 2021). Turning to the overall study: The collaborator samples originated in the United States, Italy and Spain and spanned the acute and convalescent phases of COVID-19. Where HLA class I and class II types were available, the types were taken from metadata supplied by the sample provider, not from assay-based typing. The material from the prospective study consisted of cDNA or gDNA derived from T cells, B-cell-depleted T cells, or PBMCs. Samples came from the ongoing ImmuneRACE study (first 160 participants) plus 1,254 subjects from 6 global collaborators. The sample metadata nearly always contained a de-identified subject ID, COVID-19 status, age in years and sex. Subjects who had been exposed to COVID-19, were actively infected with it, or had recovered from it provided the deeply sampled blood TCRbeta repertoires that made up the dataset. A freely available public database, intended as a resource for researchers studying the immune response to SARS-CoV-2, is where the repertoires were released.

Looking up the germline V gene yields CDR1 SGHVS and CDR2 FQNEAQ. Inclusive of the bounding cysteine and phenylalanine, the CDR3 is 14 residues long. The only DNA kept is the CDR3, 42 bases in frame from the first base. V and J are trimmed by 1 base and 5 bases, and the gene matches miss 2 bases of the junction. General conclusions and limits of the study: The quantity of clinical and demographic metadata differed by source and by participant and was supplied without curation.

The immunoSEQ Assay, a bias-controlled multiplex PCR, was used to amplify TCRbeta CDR3 regions from genomic DNA. The authors' pipeline ran thus. The number of nucleated cells in each sample was estimated from the amplification of reference gene primers within the assay. To quantify the absolute abundance of each unique TCRbeta CDR3 rearrangement, sequence reads were collapsed and filtered. For each sample, productive Simpson clonality was calculated by taking the square root of Simpson's diversity index across productive rearrangements. TCRdb re-hosts the immuneACCESS table, in-frame sequences only. Its copies lack some clones; in the studies checked, an unresolved V gene accounts for under half of them, and the cause for the rest is not known. The V and J calls and clone size come from that table; D and trimming were worked out from the DNA. This sample is represented by over 130,000 clones; around 84% of them were singletons. The leading ten clones occupy about 8.9% of the sample.

One collaborating source in Seattle enrolled patients during active infection and followed them longitudinally through the course of disease. Collaborating institutions collected whole blood in K2EDTA tubes following their own protocols. For TCRbeta analysis, collaborators shipped samples as frozen whole blood, isolated PBMCs, or DNA extracted from either of those sample types. The chain couples TRBV7-8 to TRBJ1-3, and 7 bases in between align with TRBD1. The source is a man aged 30 to 39 with COVID-19, enrolled during active disease. What was sequenced was peripheral blood. The nucleotide sequence is TGTGCCAGCAGCTTAGACAGGGGTCGAAACACCATATATTTT. Its protein is CASSLDRGRNTIYF.